This T cell receptor beta chain was recovered during a study of STAT5B mutations in CD4+ large granular lymphocyte leukemia. Here immunoSEQ multiplex PCR was the method, and the copy in TCRdb shows in-frame clones only, minus some. In the table there are roughly 19,000 clones, just over 70% of which are singletons. The V end lost 5 bases, the J end lost 0 bases, and 8 bases lay between the germline ends. The CDR3 is made up of 13 amino acids. Looked up from germline, CDR1 is SGHTA and CDR2 is FQGNSA. Overall study findings and caveats: Main leukemic clonotypes were patient-specific, but 20% to 25% appeared at low frequency elsewhere.

About this clone: No antigen is known for it.

What was sequenced was CD4+ T cells from blood buffy coats. The genes are TRBV7-2 and TRBJ2-7; D gene ambiguous. The receptor comes from a human donor in good health. The CDR3 bases are TGTGCCAGCAGCCACCCCTTCTCCTACGAGCAGTACTTC. Amino acids: CASSHPFSYEQYF.